Each of the 10 T cell receptor beta chains below was sequenced from the same sample in a study of blood T cell repertoires in COVID-19. Profiling relied on immunoSEQ multiplex PCR, and the TCRdb table lists in-frame clones only, not all of them. The top ten clones hold about 7.1% of a sample with around 250,000 clones, approximately 86% of them seen once. The sequenced material came from peripheral blood. These receptors came from a woman in her 70s with active or convalescent COVID-19.

This chain connects TRBV27 to TRBJ2-7, with a tentative D call TRBD1 (5 bases). Germline V CDR1 and CDR2: MNHEY, SMNVEV (reference sequence). This CDR3 has 15 amino acids. V lost 7 bases and J 7 bases, leaving 23 bases between the germline ends. In nucleotides, the CDR3 is TGTGCCAGCAATCCATGGACAAGGCCCTTTGAGGAGCAGTACTTC. It translates to CASNPWTRPFEEQYF.

This chain joins TRBV4-3 and TRBJ2-7, with 7 bases aligning to TRBD2. V shed 1 base, J shed 3 bases, and the junction held 9 bases outside the gene matches. The CDR3 has 16 residues. Germline lookup yields CDR1 LGHNA and CDR2 YSLEER. The CDR3 coding sequence is TGCGCCAGCAGCCAAGTGGGAGGGGTGGTTATCTACGAGCAGTACTTC. Translating gives CASSQVGGVVIYEQYF.

The chain carries TRBV7-2 and TRBJ2-5, with D perhaps TRBD2 (6 bases). The CDR3 consists of 14 residues. Trimming cost V 2 bases and J 2 bases, with 9 bases left between them. The germline CDR1 and CDR2 sequences are SGHTA and FQGNSA. The CDR3, as DNA: TGTGCCAGCAGCTTACTTGGGGGGCAAGAGACCCAGTACTTC. Protein sequence: CASSLLGGQETQYF.

This chain joins TRBV9 and TRBJ2-2; maybe TRBD2 (6 bases). V gave up 0 bases and J gave up 2 bases, with 8 bases separating them. The CDR3 length is 15 residues. In germline, CDR1 is SGDLS, CDR2 YYNGEE. The CDR3 is CASSVGGTNTGELFF. The DNA of the CDR3 is TGTGCCAGCAGCGTAGGTGGGACTAACACCGGGGAGCTGTTTTTT. The full variable domain, completed using reference TRBV9 and TRBJ2-2, is DSGVTQTPKHLITATGQRVTLRCSPRSGDLSVYWYQQSLDQGLQFLIQYYNGEERAKGNILERFSAQQFPDLHSELNLSSLELGDSALYFCASSVGGTNTGELFFGEGSRLTVL.

The V gene is TRBV27, the J gene TRBJ1-5; 7 bases are shared with TRBD1. Trimming cost V 2 bases and J 0 bases; bases outside gene matches: 10. CDR1 MNHEY and CDR2 SMNVEV come from the germline V gene (reference sequence). The CDR3 spans 18 residues. The CDR3 bases are TGTGCCAGCAGTTTACGGGGACAGAAATTCTATAGCAATCAGCCCCAGCATTTT. Protein product: CASSLRGQKFYSNQPQHF.

This clone occurred once. The rearrangement joins TRBV5-1 to TRBJ1-3; no firm D call. V lost 5 bases to trimming and J lost 0 bases, with 15 bases between them. The CDR3 spans 16 residues. Per the germline V gene, CDR1 is SGHRS and CDR2 is YFSETQ. The chain's CDR3 is CASRREVQTSGNTIYF. For the CDR3, the DNA is TGCGCCAGCAGGAGGGAAGTCCAGACCTCTGGAAACACCATATATTTT. The full variable domain, its missing parts supplied by reference TRBV5-1 and TRBJ1-3, is KAGVTQTPRYLIKTRGQQVTLSCSPISGHRSVSWYQQTPGQGLQFLFEYFSETQRNKGNFPGRFSGRQFSNSRSEMNVSTLELGDSALYLCASRREVQTSGNTIYFGEGSWLTVV.

V is TRBV9 and J is TRBJ2-7; no clear D gene. The V end lost 3 bases, the J end lost 3 bases, and 22 bases lay between the germline ends. The CDR3 extends over 17 amino acids. The germline gives CDR1 SGDLS, CDR2 YYNGEE. The CDR3 spells CASSARPGPQSRYEQYF. DNA of the CDR3: TGTGCCAGCAGCGCCCGCCCGGGTCCCCAATCCCGCTACGAGCAGTACTTC.

This chain joins TRBV18 and TRBJ1-6; the D gene is possibly TRBD1 (6 bases). This CDR3 is 15 amino acids long. The V gene's germline CDR1 is KGHSH and CDR2 LQKENI. V lost 3 bases and J 6 bases, leaving 12 bases between the germline ends. CDR3 DNA: TGTGCCAGCTCACCTCAATCAGGGGCTAATTCACCCCTCCACTTT. Its protein is CASSPQSGANSPLHF. Full variable domain (missing parts from reference TRBV18 and TRBJ1-6): NAGVMQNPRHLVRRRGQEARLRCSPMKGHSHVYWYRQLPEEGLKFMVYLQKENIIDESGMPKERFSAEFPKEGPSILRIQQVVRGDSAAYFCASSPQSGANSPLHFGNGTRLTVT.

This chain links TRBV7-2 with TRBJ1-2; 7 nucleotides align to TRBD1. V lost 5 bases and J lost 4; bases outside the gene matches: 7. The germline CDR1 and CDR2 sequences are SGHTA and FQGNSA. CDR3 length: 14 amino acids. CDR3 coding DNA: TGTGCCAGCAGCGATCGACAGGGAGGCTATGGCTACACCTTC. Protein product: CASSDRQGGYGYTF.

The rearrangement links TRBV19 to TRBJ1-2; TRBD1 aligns across 7 bases. The CDR3 is 14 amino acids. Germline CDR1 is LNHDA and CDR2 is SQIVND (reference sequence). J lost 4 bases, V lost 5 bases, and 7 bases had no gene match. The CDR3 DNA reads TGTGCCAGTAGTCCTAGGGGGACAGCCTATGGCTACACCTTC. Translating gives CASSPRGTAYGYTF. Filled out from reference TRBV19 and TRBJ1-2, the complete variable domain reads DGGITQSPKYLFRKEGQNVTLSCEQNLNHDAMYWYRQDPGQGLRLIYYSQIVNDFQKGDIAEGYSVSREKKESFPLTVTSAQKNPTAFYLCASSPRGTAYGYTFGSGTRLTVV.